Given below is one T cell receptor (beta chain) in context. This record belongs to a study of shared clonotypes between healthy human individuals. On the study more broadly: The plates for each donor numbered three CD4 naive, three CD4 memory, two CD8 naive and one CD8 memory.

V lost 1 base, J lost 7 bases, and 4 bases lay in between. Germline V lookup: CDR1 SNHLY, CDR2 FYNNEI. There are 12 residues in the CDR3. Assay: immunoSEQ multiplex PCR; the TCRdb copy retains only in-frame clones and omits some. The data hold about 1.5 million clones, with approximately 98% observed a single time. The sequencing sample was made of naive CD4+ T cells sorted from blood. The subset was: CD45RA+ positively selected. This TCR derives from a man aged 25-45 years in good health. This sequence joins TRBV2 and TRBJ1-4; no firm D call. CDR3 DNA: TGTGCCAGCAGTGAAGGGCTTGAAAAACTGTTTTTT. It encodes CASSEGLEKLFF.